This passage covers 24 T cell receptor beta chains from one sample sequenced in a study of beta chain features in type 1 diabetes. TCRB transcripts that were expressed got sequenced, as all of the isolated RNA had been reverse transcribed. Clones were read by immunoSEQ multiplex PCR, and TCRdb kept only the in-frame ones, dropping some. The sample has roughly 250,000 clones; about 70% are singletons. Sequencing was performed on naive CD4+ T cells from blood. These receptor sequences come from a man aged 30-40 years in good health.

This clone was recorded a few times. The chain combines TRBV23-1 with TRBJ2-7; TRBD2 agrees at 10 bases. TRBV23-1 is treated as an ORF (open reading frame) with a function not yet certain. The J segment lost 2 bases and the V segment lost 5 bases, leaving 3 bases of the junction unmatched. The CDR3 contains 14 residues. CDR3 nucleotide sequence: TGCGCCAGCAGTTGGGGACTAGCGACCTACGAGCAGTACTTC. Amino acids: CASSWGLATYEQYF.

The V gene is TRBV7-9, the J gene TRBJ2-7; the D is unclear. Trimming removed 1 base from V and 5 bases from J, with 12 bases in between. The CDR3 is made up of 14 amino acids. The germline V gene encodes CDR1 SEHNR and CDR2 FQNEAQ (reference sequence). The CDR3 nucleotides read TGTGCCAGCAGCTTAGGAAGCCAGTTCCACGAGCAGTACTTC. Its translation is CASSLGSQFHEQYF.

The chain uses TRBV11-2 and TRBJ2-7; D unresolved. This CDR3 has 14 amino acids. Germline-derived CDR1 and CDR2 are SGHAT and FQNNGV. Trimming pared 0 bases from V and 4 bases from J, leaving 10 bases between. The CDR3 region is CASSLDAPLYEQYF. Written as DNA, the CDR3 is TGTGCCAGCAGCTTAGATGCACCTCTATACGAGCAGTACTTC.

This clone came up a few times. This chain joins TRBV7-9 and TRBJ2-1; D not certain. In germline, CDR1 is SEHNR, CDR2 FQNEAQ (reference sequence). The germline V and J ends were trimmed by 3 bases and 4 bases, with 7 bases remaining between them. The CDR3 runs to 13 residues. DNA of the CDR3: TGTGCCAGCAGCTTCACACGTTACAATGAGCAGTTCTTC. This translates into CASSFTRYNEQFF.

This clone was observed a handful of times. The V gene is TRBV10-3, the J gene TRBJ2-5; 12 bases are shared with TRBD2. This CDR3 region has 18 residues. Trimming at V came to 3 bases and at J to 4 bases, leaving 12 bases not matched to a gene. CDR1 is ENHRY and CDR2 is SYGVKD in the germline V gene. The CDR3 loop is CAISEFLSTSGRGETQYF. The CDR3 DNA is TGTGCCATCAGTGAATTCCTATCGACTAGCGGGAGAGGAGAGACCCAGTACTTC.

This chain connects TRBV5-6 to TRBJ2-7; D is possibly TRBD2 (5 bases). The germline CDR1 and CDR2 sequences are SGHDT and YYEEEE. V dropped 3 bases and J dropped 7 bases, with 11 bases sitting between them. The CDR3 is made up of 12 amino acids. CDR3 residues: CASSSQGSEQYF. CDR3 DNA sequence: TGTGCCAGCAGCTCCCAAGGGAGTGAGCAGTACTTC. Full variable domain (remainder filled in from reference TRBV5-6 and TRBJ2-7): DAGVTQSPTHLIKTRGQQVTLRCSPKSGHDTVSWYQQALGQGPQFIFQYYEEEERQRGNFPDRFSGHQFPNYSSELNVNALLLGDSALYLCASSSQGSEQYFGPGTRLTVT.

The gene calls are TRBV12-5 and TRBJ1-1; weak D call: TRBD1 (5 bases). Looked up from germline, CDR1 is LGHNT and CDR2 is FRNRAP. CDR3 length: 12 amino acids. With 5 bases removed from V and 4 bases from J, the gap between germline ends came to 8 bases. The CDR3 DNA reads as TGTGCTAGTGGTGCCGGGGGCACTGAAGCTTTCTTT. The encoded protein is CASGAGGTEAFF. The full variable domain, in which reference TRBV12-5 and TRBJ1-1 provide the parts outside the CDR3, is DARVTQTPRHKVTEMGQEVTMRCQPILGHNTVFWYRQTMMQGLELLAYFRNRAPLDDSGMPKDRFSAEMPDATLATLKIQPSEPRDSAVYFCASGAGGTEAFFGQGTRLTVV.

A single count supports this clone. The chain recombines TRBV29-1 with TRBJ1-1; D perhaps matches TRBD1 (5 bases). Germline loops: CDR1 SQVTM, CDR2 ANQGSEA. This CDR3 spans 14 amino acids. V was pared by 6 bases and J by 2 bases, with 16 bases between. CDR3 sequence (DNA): TGCAGCGTGCTCGTCGGGGGTCCTAACACTGAAGCTTTCTTT. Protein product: CSVLVGGPNTEAFF. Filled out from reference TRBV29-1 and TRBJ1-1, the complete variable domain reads SAVISQKPSRDICQRGTSLTIQCQVDSQVTMMFWYRQQPGQSLTLIATANQGSEATYESGFVIDKFPISRPNLTFSTLTVSNMSPEDSSIYLCSVLVGGPNTEAFFGQGTRLTVV.

The CDR3 region is CASSYGTGSTDTQYF. The DNA for the CDR3 is TGTGCCAGCAGTTACGGGACAGGGAGCACAGATACGCAGTATTTT. The chain links TRBV6-6 to TRBJ2-3, with 9 bases lining up with TRBD1. The CDR3 runs to 15 residues. The V segment lost 2 bases and the J segment 0 bases; nucleotides outside the gene matches: 0. The germline gives CDR1 MNHNY, CDR2 SVGAGI (reference sequence).

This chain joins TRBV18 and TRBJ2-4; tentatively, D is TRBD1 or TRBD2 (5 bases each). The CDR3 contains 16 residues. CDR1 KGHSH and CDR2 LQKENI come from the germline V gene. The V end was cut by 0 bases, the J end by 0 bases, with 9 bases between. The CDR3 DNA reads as TGTGCCAGCTCACCACCCAGGGAGCTAGCCAAAAACATTCAGTACTTC. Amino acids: CASSPPRELAKNIQYF.

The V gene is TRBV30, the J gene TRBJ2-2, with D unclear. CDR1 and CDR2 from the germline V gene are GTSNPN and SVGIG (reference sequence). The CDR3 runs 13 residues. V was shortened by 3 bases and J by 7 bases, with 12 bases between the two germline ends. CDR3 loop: CAWRGLGFGELFF. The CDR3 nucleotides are TGTGCCTGGAGAGGTTTAGGGTTCGGGGAGCTGTTTTTT.

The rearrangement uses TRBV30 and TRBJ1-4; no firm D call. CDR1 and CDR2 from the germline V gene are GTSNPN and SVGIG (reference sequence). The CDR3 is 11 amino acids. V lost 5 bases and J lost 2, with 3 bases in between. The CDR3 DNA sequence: TGTGCCTGGGCGACTAATGAAAAACTGTTTTTT. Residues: CAWATNEKLFF.

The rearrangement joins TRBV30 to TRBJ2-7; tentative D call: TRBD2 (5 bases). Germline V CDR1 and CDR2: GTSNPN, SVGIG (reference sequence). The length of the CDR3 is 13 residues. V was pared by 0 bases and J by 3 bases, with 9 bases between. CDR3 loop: CAWSVSSYYEQYF. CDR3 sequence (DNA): TGTGCCTGGAGTGTTTCTAGCTACTACGAGCAGTACTTC. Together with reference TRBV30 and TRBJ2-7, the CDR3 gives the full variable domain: SQTIHQWPATLVQPVGSPLSLECTVEGTSNPNLYWYRQAAGRGLQLLFYSVGIGQISSEVPQNLSASRPQDRQFILSSKKLLLSDSGFYLCAWSVSSYYEQYFGPGTRLTVT.

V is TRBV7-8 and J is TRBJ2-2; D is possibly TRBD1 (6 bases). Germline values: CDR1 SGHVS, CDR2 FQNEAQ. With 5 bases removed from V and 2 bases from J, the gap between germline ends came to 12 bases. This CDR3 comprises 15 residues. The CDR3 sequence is CASSPRGSNTGELFF. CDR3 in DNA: TGTGCCAGCAGCCCCAGGGGATCCAACACCGGGGAGCTGTTTTTT.

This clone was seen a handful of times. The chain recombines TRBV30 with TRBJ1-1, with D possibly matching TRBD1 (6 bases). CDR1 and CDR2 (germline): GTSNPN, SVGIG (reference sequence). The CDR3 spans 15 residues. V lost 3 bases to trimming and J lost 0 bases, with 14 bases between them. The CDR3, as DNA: TGTGCCTGGAGGCACGGACAGAGGATGAACACTGAAGCTTTCTTT. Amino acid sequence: CAWRHGQRMNTEAFF.

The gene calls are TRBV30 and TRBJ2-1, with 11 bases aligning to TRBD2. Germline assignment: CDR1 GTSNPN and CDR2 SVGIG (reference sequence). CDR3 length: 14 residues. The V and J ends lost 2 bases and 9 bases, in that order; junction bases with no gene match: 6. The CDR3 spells CAWSIKGLAGEQFF. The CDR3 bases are TGTGCCTGGAGTATAAAAGGACTAGCGGGTGAGCAGTTCTTC.

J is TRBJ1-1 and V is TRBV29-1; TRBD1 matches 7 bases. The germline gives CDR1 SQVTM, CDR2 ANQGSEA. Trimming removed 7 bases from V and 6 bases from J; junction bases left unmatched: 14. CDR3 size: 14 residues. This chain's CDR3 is CSAWMTGRLAEAFF. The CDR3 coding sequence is TGCAGCGCCTGGATGACAGGGAGGTTAGCTGAAGCTTTCTTT.

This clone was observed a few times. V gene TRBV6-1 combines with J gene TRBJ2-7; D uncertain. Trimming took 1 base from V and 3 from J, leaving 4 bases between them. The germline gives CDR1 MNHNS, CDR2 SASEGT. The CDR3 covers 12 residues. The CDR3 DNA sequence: TGTGCCAGCAGTGAAGGTGGCTACGAGCAGTACTTC. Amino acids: CASSEGGYEQYF.

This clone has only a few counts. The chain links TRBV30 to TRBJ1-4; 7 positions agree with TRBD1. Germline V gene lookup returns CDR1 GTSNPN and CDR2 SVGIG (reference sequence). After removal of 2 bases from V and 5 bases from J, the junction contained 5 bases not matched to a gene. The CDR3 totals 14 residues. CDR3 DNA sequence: TGTGCCTGGAGTCGTGGGACAGTGAATGAAAAACTGTTTTTT. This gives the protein CAWSRGTVNEKLFF. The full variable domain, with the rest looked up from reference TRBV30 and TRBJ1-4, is SQTIHQWPATLVQPVGSPLSLECTVEGTSNPNLYWYRQAAGRGLQLLFYSVGIGQISSEVPQNLSASRPQDRQFILSSKKLLLSDSGFYLCAWSRGTVNEKLFFGSGTQLSVL.

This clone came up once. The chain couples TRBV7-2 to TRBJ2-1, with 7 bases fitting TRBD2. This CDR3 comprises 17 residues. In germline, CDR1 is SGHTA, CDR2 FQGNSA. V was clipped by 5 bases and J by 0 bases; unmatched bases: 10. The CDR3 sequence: CASSPGAGDLSYNEQFF. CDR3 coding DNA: TGTGCCAGCAGCCCCGGGGCGGGAGACCTCTCCTACAATGAGCAGTTCTTC.

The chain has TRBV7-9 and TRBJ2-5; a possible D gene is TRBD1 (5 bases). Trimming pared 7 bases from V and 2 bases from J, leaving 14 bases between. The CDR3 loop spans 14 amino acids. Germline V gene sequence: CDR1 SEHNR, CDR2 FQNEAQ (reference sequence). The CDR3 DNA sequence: TGTGCCAGCACCCCCTGGCAGGGTCAAGAGACCCAGTACTTC. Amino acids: CASTPWQGQETQYF.

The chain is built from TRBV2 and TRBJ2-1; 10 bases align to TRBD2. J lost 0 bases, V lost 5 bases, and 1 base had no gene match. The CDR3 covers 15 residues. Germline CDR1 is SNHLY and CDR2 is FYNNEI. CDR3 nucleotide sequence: TGTGCCAGCAGTCCTAGCGGGAGCTCCTACAATGAGCAGTTCTTC. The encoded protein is CASSPSGSSYNEQFF.

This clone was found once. CDR3 amino acids: CASSEYRGNNEKLFF. In DNA form, the CDR3 reads TGTGCCAGCAGTGAATATCGGGGAAATAATGAAAAACTGTTTTTT. The chain links TRBV25-1 to TRBJ1-4; no clear D. CDR1 and CDR2 from the germline V gene are MGHDK and SYGVNS. CDR3 length: 15 amino acids. The V end lost 0 bases, the J end lost 4 bases, and 9 bases lay between the germline ends. The full variable domain, its missing parts supplied by reference TRBV25-1 and TRBJ1-4, is EADIYQTPRYLVIGTGKKITLECSQTMGHDKMYWYQQDPGMELHLIHYSYGVNSTEKGDLSSESTVSRIRTEHFPLTLESARPSHTSQYLCASSEYRGNNEKLFFGSGTQLSVL.

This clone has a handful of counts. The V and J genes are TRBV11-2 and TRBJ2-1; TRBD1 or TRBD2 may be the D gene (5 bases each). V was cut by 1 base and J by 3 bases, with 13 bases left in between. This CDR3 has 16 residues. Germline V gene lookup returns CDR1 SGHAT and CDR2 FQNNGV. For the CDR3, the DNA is TGTGCCAGCAGCTTAGGGTCCGGGACCAACTACAATGAGCAGTTCTTC. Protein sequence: CASSLGSGTNYNEQFF. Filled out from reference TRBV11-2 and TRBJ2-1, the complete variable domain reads EAGVAQSPRYKIIEKRQSVAFWCNPISGHATLYWYQQILGQGPKLLIQFQNNGVVDDSQLPKDRFSAERLKGVDSTLKIQPAKLEDSAVYLCASSLGSGTNYNEQFFGPGTRLTVL.